A single sample is the source of the 28 T cell receptor beta chains below, sequenced in a study of shared clonotypes between healthy human individuals. Naive CD8 cells, CD45RO-negative and positively selected for CCR7, excluded terminally differentiated effector memory CD45RA+ cells. Only in-frame clones appear in the TCRdb table, and some are missing; sequencing was by immunoSEQ multiplex PCR. The table includes over 2,000,000 clones, approximately 92% detected once. Input material: naive CD8+ T cells from PBMCs. The source of these receptors is a man between 18 and 35 years old in good health. Some clones in this sample may be carry-over from other donors' samples.

V and J are TRBV5-4 and TRBJ2-1; 7 nucleotides align to TRBD2. This CDR3 region has 14 residues. The J segment lost 8 bases and the V segment lost 4 bases, leaving 9 bases of the junction unmatched. Germline CDR1 reads SGHNT; CDR2 reads YYREEE (reference sequence). The CDR3 here is CASSIGGSGHEQFF. The CDR3 coding sequence is TGTGCCAGCAGCATCGGGGGGAGCGGCCATGAGCAGTTCTTC.

This sequence joins TRBV7-9 and TRBJ2-2, with D uncertain. CDR3 length: 15 residues. Germline V CDR1 and CDR2: SEHNR, FQNEAQ (reference sequence). Between the trimmed V and J ends, which lost 2 bases and 2 bases, there was a span of 9 bases. CDR3 DNA: TGTGCCAGCAGCTTAATAACCCTTAACACCGGGGAGCTGTTTTTT. Translating gives CASSLITLNTGELFF. Using reference TRBV7-9 and TRBJ2-2 for the parts outside the CDR3, the full variable domain is DTGVSQNPRHKITKRGQNVTFRCDPISEHNRLYWYRQTLGQGPEFLTYFQNEAQLEKSRLLSDRFSAERPKGSFSTLEIQRTEQGDSAMYLCASSLITLNTGELFFGEGSRLTVL.

CDR3 bases: TGCGCCAGCAGCCAAGATAGGAACCGGTCCTACGAGCAGTACTTC. Its translation is CASSQDRNRSYEQYF. The chain is built from TRBV4-3 and TRBJ2-7; D gene ambiguous. With 0 bases removed from V and 1 base from J, the gap between germline ends came to 10 bases. The CDR3 is 15 amino acids. The V gene's germline CDR1 is LGHNA and CDR2 YSLEER.

CDR3 in amino acids: CASSANSRDPSSYNEQFF. The CDR3 DNA follows: TGTGCCAGCAGCGCAAATTCTCGGGACCCAAGCTCCTACAATGAGCAGTTCTTC. This chain joins TRBV9 and TRBJ2-1; D assignment may be TRBD1 or TRBD2 (5 bases each). Trimming took 3 bases from V and 0 from J, leaving 19 bases between them. There are 18 residues in the CDR3. Germline loops: CDR1 SGDLS, CDR2 YYNGEE.

The rearrangement links TRBV5-4 to TRBJ2-5; 7 positions match TRBD1. The CDR3 spans 12 residues. V lost 0 bases, J lost 13 bases, and 6 bases stayed unmatched. The germline gives CDR1 SGHNT, CDR2 YYREEE (reference sequence). CDR3 sequence reads: CASSLAATGWYF. In nucleotides, the CDR3 is TGTGCCAGCAGCTTGGCCGCGACAGGGTGGTACTTC.

The V gene is TRBV7-8, the J gene TRBJ2-1, with TRBD1 matching over 9 bases. CDR1 is SGHVS, CDR2 FQNEAQ, per germline. Germline trimming cut 5 bases from V and 10 bases from J; bases unmatched to any gene: 6. The CDR3 has 13 residues. The CDR3 DNA reads as TGTGCCAGCAGCGCAGACAGGGGGAAGGAGCAGTTCTTC. This translates into CASSADRGKEQFF.

Concerning this clone itself: The same CDR3 also results from other DNA sequences found in this sample. The V gene is TRBV6-5, the J gene TRBJ2-1; D gene uncertain. The germline V gene encodes CDR1 MNHEY and CDR2 SVGAGI. CDR3 length: 15 residues. V lost 0 bases, J lost 1 base, and 7 bases lay in between. CDR3 protein: CASSYSGRSYNEQFF. As DNA, the CDR3 is TGTGCCAGCAGTTACTCAGGCAGGTCCTACAATGAGCAGTTCTTC.

V and J are TRBV27 and TRBJ2-2; no definite D call. Germline CDR1 MNHEY, CDR2 SMNVEV (reference sequence). Trimming left V 6 bases short and J 3 bases short, with 14 bases between. This CDR3 is built from 15 residues. The DNA of the CDR3 is TGTGCCAGCAGGCCGACCCGAAAGGACACCGGGGAGCTGTTTTTT. It specifies CASRPTRKDTGELFF.

The rearrangement uses TRBV10-3 and TRBJ1-2, with TRBD1 matching 9 bases. This CDR3 is 15 amino acids long. Per the germline V gene, CDR1 is ENHRY and CDR2 is SYGVKD. J lost 7 bases, V lost 6 bases, and 12 bases had no gene match. CDR3 region: CAIRLGPGQGGGYTF. As DNA, the CDR3 is TGTGCCATCAGACTAGGACCGGGACAGGGAGGTGGCTACACCTTC.

The V gene is TRBV7-6, the J gene TRBJ2-5, with D possibly matching TRBD1 (5 bases). The length of the CDR3 is 15 residues. Looked up from germline, CDR1 is SGHVS and CDR2 is FNYEAQ. V shed 1 base and J shed 7 bases, with 16 bases lying between them. The CDR3 loop reads CASSLDQGWAWTQYF. For the CDR3, the DNA is TGTGCCAGCAGCTTAGATCAGGGCTGGGCCTGGACCCAGTACTTC.

The J gene is TRBJ2-1, the V gene TRBV4-2, with 7 bases that match TRBD2. With V trimmed by 0 bases and J by 2 bases, 7 bases remained unmatched. The CDR3 spans 17 residues. The germline V gene has CDR1 LGHNA and CDR2 YNFKEQ. The CDR3 DNA follows: TGTGCCAGCAGCCAAGACCCCCGGGACTATGCCTACAATGAGCAGTTCTTC. Its translation: CASSQDPRDYAYNEQFF.

V usage is TRBV7-9 and J usage is TRBJ2-1; D ambiguous. Looked up from germline, CDR1 is SEHNR and CDR2 is FQNEAQ (reference sequence). Deletions cut 4 bases from V and 0 bases from J, with 10 bases between. The CDR3 consists of 15 residues. The CDR3 coding sequence is TGTGCCAGCAGCTCCGTCTGGAGCTCCTACAATGAGCAGTTCTTC. It encodes CASSSVWSSYNEQFF.

V usage is TRBV10-2 and J usage is TRBJ2-7; TRBD1 matches 7 bases. The CDR3 has 14 amino acids. The germline V gene has CDR1 WSHSY and CDR2 SAAADI. V lost 7 bases, J lost 3 bases, and 9 bases stayed unmatched. The CDR3 loop is CASKYGTDDYEQYF. Here the CDR3 DNA reads TGCGCCAGCAAGTATGGGACAGACGACTACGAGCAGTACTTC.

The chain combines TRBV6-5 with TRBJ1-3; D is unresolved. The CDR3 is 15 amino acids. The V and J ends lost 3 bases and 1 base respectively, with 10 bases between them. Germline V lookup: CDR1 MNHEY, CDR2 SVGAGI. The CDR3 sequence: CASSYRHLSGNTIYF. CDR3 bases: TGTGCCAGCAGTTATCGCCACCTATCTGGAAACACCATATATTTT.

This clone has a single count. The chain employs TRBV29-1 and TRBJ2-5, with TRBD2 matching 9 bases. Germline V gene sequence: CDR1 SQVTM, CDR2 ANQGSEA. This CDR3 has 12 residues. Trimming cost V 5 bases and J 5 bases; bases outside gene matches: 3. The CDR3 sequence is CSVPGLAETQYF. DNA for the CDR3: TGCAGCGTTCCTGGACTAGCGGAGACCCAGTACTTC. The full variable domain, its missing parts supplied by reference TRBV29-1 and TRBJ2-5, is SAVISQKPSRDICQRGTSLTIQCQVDSQVTMMFWYRQQPGQSLTLIATANQGSEATYESGFVIDKFPISRPNLTFSTLTVSNMSPEDSSIYLCSVPGLAETQYFGPGTRLLVL.

The chain has TRBV27 and TRBJ2-7; the match to TRBD2 covers 12 bases. Germline V gene data show CDR1 as MNHEY and CDR2 as SMNVEV (reference sequence). J gave up 6 bases and V 6 bases, and 3 bases lay outside the gene matches. CDR3 length: 13 residues. The CDR3 nucleotides read TGTGCCAGCAGACTAGCGGGAGGTAGCGAGCAGTACTTC. This sequence encodes CASRLAGGSEQYF.

This clone showed up just once. This sequence joins TRBV28 and TRBJ2-2; possibly TRBD1 for D (5 bases). Germline loops: CDR1 MDHEN, CDR2 SYDVKM. Trimming stripped 5 bases from V and 0 bases from J, with 16 bases between. CDR3 size: 17 residues. The CDR3 region has the DNA TGTGCCAGCAGTCCGTTGACAGAGCCTACGAACACCGGGGAGCTGTTTTTT. Translation gives CASSPLTEPTNTGELFF.

This chain joins TRBV2 and TRBJ1-5; D not resolved. V lost 6 bases, J lost 1 base, and 10 bases lay in between. This CDR3 is built from 14 residues. CDR1 and CDR2 (germline): SNHLY, FYNNEI. This CDR3 is CASRPGGSNQPQHF. For the CDR3, the DNA is TGTGCCAGCAGACCCGGTGGGAGCAATCAGCCCCAGCATTTT.

This clone was detected only a few times. This sequence joins TRBV1 and TRBJ1-1; TRBD1, the table's D call, was not compared with the DNA. TRBV1 has pseudogene status. This CDR3 contains 16 residues. CDR3 loop: CTSSFRDRGENTEAFF. In DNA form, the CDR3 reads TGCACCAGCAGCTTCCGGGACAGGGGAGAAAACACTGAAGCTTTCTTT.

This clone was detected only once. V is TRBV19 and J is TRBJ2-5, with 14 bases lining up with TRBD2. The germline CDR1 and CDR2 sequences are LNHDA and SQIVND (reference sequence). The length of the CDR3 is 17 residues. The V and J ends lost 2 bases and 7 bases, in that order; junction bases with no gene match: 9. The CDR3 DNA is TGTGCCAGTAGTATAACCCTGACTAGCGGGAGGGCCCGGACCCAGTACTTC. It is translated as CASSITLTSGRARTQYF.

This clone occurred once. The chain uses TRBV9 and TRBJ2-7; the D gene is possibly TRBD1 (6 bases). This CDR3 has 14 amino acids. The ends were cut back, 1 base at V and 2 bases at J, with 10 bases in the middle. Per germline, CDR1 SGDLS and CDR2 YYNGEE. The CDR3 sequence is CASSVSRGTYEQYF. The CDR3 DNA follows: TGTGCCAGCAGCGTAAGCAGGGGCACCTACGAGCAGTACTTC.

This clone occurred a few times. The chain carries TRBV7-9 and TRBJ1-1; D is unclear. Looked up from germline, CDR1 is SEHNR and CDR2 is FQNEAQ (reference sequence). Trimming took off 5 bases at V and 5 bases at J, with 15 bases between the two ends. This CDR3 comprises 14 residues. CDR3 residues: CASSHLAGWTEAFF. In nucleotides, the CDR3 is TGTGCCAGCAGCCATCTGGCGGGTTGGACTGAAGCTTTCTTT.

The rearrangement links TRBV15 to TRBJ2-7; D tentatively reads TRBD1 or TRBD2 (6 bases each). Germline V gene sequence: CDR1 LNHNV, CDR2 YYDKDF (reference sequence). The V gene lost 0 bases and the J gene lost 6 bases, with 15 bases spanning the gap. The CDR3 is made up of 15 amino acids. CDR3 amino acids: CATSRDRSGAGEQYF. The CDR3 DNA reads as TGTGCCACCAGCAGAGATCGATCGGGGGCAGGCGAGCAGTACTTC.

The genes are TRBV27 and TRBJ2-1, with 12 bases aligning to TRBD2. The ends lost 10 bases at V and 7 bases at J; junction bases unmatched: 11. Germline-derived CDR1 and CDR2 are MNHEY and SMNVEV (reference sequence). The CDR3 loop spans 15 amino acids. CDR3 protein: CATSRGTSGRNEQFF. In nucleotides, the CDR3 is TGTGCCACTTCTCGGGGGACTAGCGGGCGGAATGAGCAGTTCTTC.

This clone was detected only once. The rearrangement links TRBV6-1 to TRBJ1-2; 11 positions match TRBD1. The CDR3 sequence is 17 residues long. The V gene's germline CDR1 is MNHNS and CDR2 SASEGT. The junction had 9 bases not matched to a gene; V was cut back by 4 bases and J by 2 bases. The CDR3 protein is CASSVLRTGGGNYGYTF. As DNA, the CDR3 is TGTGCCAGCAGTGTCCTACGGACAGGGGGCGGAAACTATGGCTACACCTTC.

The V and J genes are TRBV11-3 and TRBJ1-1; no definite D call. This CDR3 has 14 amino acids. CDR1 and CDR2 (germline): SGHNT, YENEEA. V lost 6 bases to trimming and J lost 4 bases, with 15 bases between them. CDR3 nucleotide sequence: TGTGCCAGCAGGATCGGGCCGGGGAGCACTGAAGCTTTCTTT. Protein product: CASRIGPGSTEAFF.

This clone occurred once. The rearrangement links TRBV18 to TRBJ2-5; TRBD1 matches 10 bases. The CDR3 sequence is 15 residues long. Germline assignment: CDR1 KGHSH and CDR2 LQKENI. V was clipped by 4 bases and J by 2 bases; unmatched bases: 4. The chain's CDR3 is CASSLQGQGQETQYF. CDR3 bases: TGTGCCAGCTCACTCCAGGGACAGGGGCAAGAGACCCAGTACTTC. The complete variable domain, with remaining parts taken from reference TRBV18 and TRBJ2-5, reads NAGVMQNPRHLVRRRGQEARLRCSPMKGHSHVYWYRQLPEEGLKFMVYLQKENIIDESGMPKERFSAEFPKEGPSILRIQQVVRGDSAAYFCASSLQGQGQETQYFGPGTRLLVL.

This clone was seen once. The chain combines TRBV2 with TRBJ2-7; D unresolved. This CDR3 is built from 13 residues. Trimming left V 5 bases short and J 0 bases short, with 8 bases between. Germline values: CDR1 SNHLY, CDR2 FYNNEI. The CDR3 reads CASSFPPSYEQYF. CDR3 nucleotide sequence: TGTGCCAGCAGTTTTCCACCCTCCTACGAGCAGTACTTC.